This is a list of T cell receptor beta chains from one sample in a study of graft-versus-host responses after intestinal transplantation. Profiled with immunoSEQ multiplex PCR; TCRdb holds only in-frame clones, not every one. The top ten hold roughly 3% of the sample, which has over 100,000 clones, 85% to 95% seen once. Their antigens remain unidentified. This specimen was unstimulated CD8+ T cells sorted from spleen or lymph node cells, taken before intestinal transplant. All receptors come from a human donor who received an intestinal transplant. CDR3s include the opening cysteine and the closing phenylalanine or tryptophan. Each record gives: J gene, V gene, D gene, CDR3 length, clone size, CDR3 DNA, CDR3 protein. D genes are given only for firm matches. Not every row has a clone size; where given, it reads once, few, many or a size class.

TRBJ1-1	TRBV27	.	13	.	TGTGCCAGCTCCCTCAGGGGTGGAACTGAAGCTTTCTTT	CASSLRGGTEAFF
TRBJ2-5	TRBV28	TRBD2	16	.	TGTGCCAGCAGTCCTCTCTGGCGGGAGAGGCAGGAGACCCAGTACTTC	CASSPLWRERQETQYF
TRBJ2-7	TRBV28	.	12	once	TGTGCCAGCAGTGGGGCCTCCTACGAGCAGTACTTC	CASSGASYEQYF
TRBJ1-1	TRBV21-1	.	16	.	TGTGCCAGCAGCAAAGCACAACAGGAGAACCTACCTGAAGCTTTCTTT	CASSKAQQENLPEAFF
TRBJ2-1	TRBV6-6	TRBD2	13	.	TGTGCCAGCAGCCGCGGACTAGCGGGAGTATTGATCTTC	CASSRGLAGVLIF
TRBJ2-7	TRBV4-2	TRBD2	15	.	TGTGCCAGCAGCCAAGACGCGGGAGGGCCATACGAGCAGTACTTC	CASSQDAGGPYEQYF
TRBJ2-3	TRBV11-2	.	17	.	TGTGCCAGCAGCTTAGGACGATACGGACGGACCACAGATACGCAGTATTTT	CASSLGRYGRTTDTQYF
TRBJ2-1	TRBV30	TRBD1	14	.	TGTGCCTGGGAGGGACAGGACCCCTACAATGAGCAGTTCTTC	CAWEGQDPYNEQFF
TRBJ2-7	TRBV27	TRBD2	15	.	TGTGCCAGCAGTTTGACTAGCGGGAGAGGTTGGCAGCAGTACTTC	CASSLTSGRGWQQYF
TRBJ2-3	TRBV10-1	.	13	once	TGCGCCAGCAGTGAGCCAATACCAGATACGCAGTATTTT	CASSEPIPDTQYF
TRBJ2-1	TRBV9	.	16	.	TGTGCCAGCAGCTTTCGGGACTCCCGACATTACAATGAGCAGTTCTTC	CASSFRDSRHYNEQFF
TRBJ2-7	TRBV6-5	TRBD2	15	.	TGTGCCAGCAGTGGGAAGGGAGGGAGCTCCTACGAGCAGTACTTC	CASSGKGGSSYEQYF
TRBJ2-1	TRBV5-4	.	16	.	TGTGCCAGCAGATCCCAGTGGGGTCGAGGGTACAATGAGCAGTTCTTC	CASRSQWGRGYNEQFF
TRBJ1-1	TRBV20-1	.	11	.	TGCAGTGCCCACCTGAACACTGAAGCTTTCTTT	CSAHLNTEAFF
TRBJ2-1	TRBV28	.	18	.	TGTGCCAGCAGTTTCCTCAACACACTGACAGCAACCTACAATGAGCAGTTCTTC	CASSFLNTLTATYNEQFF
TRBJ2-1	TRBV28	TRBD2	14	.	TGTGCCAGCACATGGACTAGCGGATACAATGAGCAGTTCTTC	CASTWTSGYNEQFF
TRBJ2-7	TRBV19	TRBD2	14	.	TGTGCCAGTAGTAGGGCTAGCGGGTTAAGCGAGCAGTACTTC	CASSRASGLSEQYF
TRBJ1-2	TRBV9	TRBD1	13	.	TGTGCCAGCAGCGTAGGGGACAGCTATGGCTACACCTTC	CASSVGDSYGYTF
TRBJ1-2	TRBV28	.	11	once	TGTGCCAGCAGTTTAATGGGGGGCTACACCTTC	CASSLMGGYTF
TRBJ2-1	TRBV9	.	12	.	TGTGCCAGCAGCGTAGCAGGAAATGAGCAGTTCTTC	CASSVAGNEQFF
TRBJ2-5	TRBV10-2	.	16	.	TGCGCCACCTCGCTGCTGCGAGACAGGCAGAGAGAGACCCAGTACTTC	CATSLLRDRQRETQYF
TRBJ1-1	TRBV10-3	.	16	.	TGTGCCATCAGTGAGACCATAGACGGAGTGAACACTGAAGCTTTCTTT	CAISETIDGVNTEAFF